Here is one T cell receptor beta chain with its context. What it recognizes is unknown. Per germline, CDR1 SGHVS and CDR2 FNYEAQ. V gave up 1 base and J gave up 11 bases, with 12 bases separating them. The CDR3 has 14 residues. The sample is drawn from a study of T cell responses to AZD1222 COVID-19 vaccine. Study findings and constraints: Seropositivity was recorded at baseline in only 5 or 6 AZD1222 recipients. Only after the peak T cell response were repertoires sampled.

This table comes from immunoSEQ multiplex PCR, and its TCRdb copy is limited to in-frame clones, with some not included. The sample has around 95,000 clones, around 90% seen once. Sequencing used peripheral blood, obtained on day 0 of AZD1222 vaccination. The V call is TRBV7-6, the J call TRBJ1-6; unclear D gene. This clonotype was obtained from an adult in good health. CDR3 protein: CASSLGGGETPLHF. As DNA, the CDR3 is TGTGCCAGCAGCTTAGGGGGTGGGGAGACACCCCTCCACTTT.